This T cell receptor (beta chain) was found in a study of shared clonotypes between healthy human individuals. Study-wide points: Naive subsets, compared against memory subsets, generally had larger estimated richness values. Rarefaction analysis demonstrated incomplete sorted-subset sequencing notwithstanding large depth.

With regard to this clone: The antigen remains undetermined. The identical CDR3 is also encoded by other nucleotide sequences in the sample.

CDR3 size: 11 residues. Germline V lookup: CDR1 MGHRA, CDR2 YSYEKL. V lost 1 base and J lost 6, with 0 bases in between. Repertoires were generated with immunoSEQ multiplex PCR, while TCRdb's copy carries only in-frame clones and drops some. The sample has a few million clones; about 93% are singletons. CD45RO-negative, CCR7-selected cells formed the naive CD8 fraction, which excluded terminally differentiated effector memory CD45RA+ cells. Each sample came from a Caucasian adult donor living in Nashville, Tennessee. This chain joins TRBV4-1 and TRBJ2-2; D remains unclear. This clonotype was obtained from a man between 18 and 35 years old in good health. Some clones in this sample may be carry-over from other donors' samples. Input material: naive CD8+ T cells from PBMCs. Here the CDR3 DNA reads TGCGCCAGCAGCCAAGCCGGGGAGCTGTTTTTT. Its translation: CASSQAGELFF.